This T cell receptor (beta chain) was captured by sequencing in a study of Graves' ophthalmopathy and Graves' hyperthyroidism. Whole-study findings and limits: Separation of ophthalmopathy from stable hyperthyroidism was achieved by a 13-signature model, at approximately 87% sensitivity and 81.08% specificity.

The germline gives CDR1 ENHRY, CDR2 SYGVKD. The CDR3 loop spans 12 amino acids. Trimming removed 10 bases from V and 4 bases from J, with 8 bases in between. CDR3 regions of TCR beta were amplified from RNA transcripts. First-round RT-PCR used HTBI primers; second-round multiplex PCR followed. TCRdb re-analysed the multiplex PCR reads in MiXCR, keeping a single row per CDR3 protein. The sample consists of almost 750,000 distinct CDR3 sequences, approximately 40% of them appearing once. Comment on this clonotype: Its cognate antigen is unknown.

V is TRBV10-3 and J is TRBJ1-6, with no clear D. Specimen: peripheral blood. The clonotype comes from an adult man with Graves' ophthalmopathy. The chain's CDR3 is CASTEYNSPLHF. The CDR3 DNA is TGTGCCAGCACGGAGTATAATTCACCCCTCCACTTT.